A selection of T cell receptor beta chains follows, all from one sample in a study of blood T cell repertoires in COVID-19. Sequenced by immunoSEQ multiplex PCR; TCRdb stores in-frame clones only, minus some. Here the sample spans roughly 78,000 clones, roughly 85% being singletons. The sample was peripheral blood. The receptors derive from a woman aged 80 or older with acute or convalescent COVID-19. The CDR3 runs from the conserved cysteine through the conserved F or W. A D gene is named only where the DNA matches it firmly. Not all rows give a size; the values are once, few, many and, for expanded clones, a class.

D gene,J gene,V gene,clone size,CDR3 length,CDR3 DNA,CDR3 protein
TRBD1,TRBJ2-7,TRBV2,.,15,TGTGCCAGCAGTGAAGCAGGACAGGGGTGGGACGAGCAGTACTTC,CASSEAGQGWDEQYF
.,TRBJ1-1,TRBV3-1/TRBV3-2,.,15,TGTGCCAGCAGCCAAACGGGGACTTTGAACACTGAAGCTTTCTTT,CASSQTGTLNTEAFF
.,TRBJ1-1,TRBV5-4,few,14,TGTGCCAGCAGCGTTCAGGGGAAGAACACTGAAGCTTTCTTT,CASSVQGKNTEAFF
TRBD1,TRBJ2-2,TRBV2,.,13,TGTGCCAGCAGGGCGACAGGGGCCGGGGAGCTGTTTTTT,CASRATGAGELFF
.,TRBJ2-3,TRBV20-1,.,11,TGCAGTGCAGCAGGGTTTGGGACGCAGTATTTT,CSAAGFGTQYF
TRBD1,TRBJ1-3,TRBV4-1,.,14,TGCGCCAGCAGAGGGACAGGGACTGGAAACACCATATATTTT,CASRGTGTGNTIYF
.,TRBJ1-3,TRBV3-1/TRBV3-2,.,14,TGTGCCACCCAAGGGGGAAACTCTGGAAACACCATATATTTT,CATQGGNSGNTIYF
TRBD1,TRBJ2-2,TRBV3-1/TRBV3-2,.,15,TGTGCCAGCAGCTCCCGACAGGGGAGGTCCGGGGAGCTGTTTTTT,CASSSRQGRSGELFF
TRBD2,TRBJ2-3,TRBV19,.,14,TGTGCCAGTAGTACGGGGGGGCGGACAGATACGCAGTATTTT,CASSTGGRTDTQYF
.,TRBJ2-1,TRBV10-1,.,17,TGCGCCAGCAGTGAGGGGGAGGTGGACGGGACAGACAATGAGCAGTTCTTC,CASSEGEVDGTDNEQFF
TRBD1,TRBJ1-1,TRBV5-1,.,14,TGCGCCAGCAGCTGGACAGGGACTAACACTGAAGCTTTCTTT,CASSWTGTNTEAFF
.,TRBJ1-4,TRBV2,.,15,TGTGCCAGCAGTGGAGGGCCGATGGGGTATGAAAAACTGTTTTTT,CASSGGPMGYEKLFF
TRBD2,TRBJ2-3,TRBV6-5,.,14,TGTGCCAGTAACCCAGCGGGGAACACAGATACGCAGTATTTT,CASNPAGNTDTQYF
.,TRBJ2-7,TRBV3-1/TRBV3-2,.,14,TGTGCCAGCAGCCAAGTGCTAGCTCACTACGAGCAGTACTTC,CASSQVLAHYEQYF
.,TRBJ1-6,TRBV5-1,.,13,TGCGCCAGCAGCTTTGACAGTCAATCACCCCTCCACTTT,CASSFDSQSPLHF
.,TRBJ2-2,TRBV5-1,.,15,TGCGCCAGCAGCTTCGGTGCTGGCGGAGCCGGGGAGCTGTTTTTT,CASSFGAGGAGELFF
TRBD1,TRBJ1-2,TRBV6-5,.,13,TGTGCCAGCAGTACGACAGGGAACTATGGCTACACCTTC,CASSTTGNYGYTF
TRBD1,TRBJ1-4,TRBV30,.,15,TGTGCCTGGAGTGGGACAGGGCTATTTAATGAAAAACTGTTTTTT,CAWSGTGLFNEKLFF
.,TRBJ1-5,TRBV5-8,.,16,TGTGCCAGCGGACCCGGGGGGCGGCTTAGCAATCAGCCCCAGCATTTT,CASGPGGRLSNQPQHF
TRBD1,TRBJ1-2,TRBV15,.,15,TGTGCCACCAGCAGAGATGGGACAGGCAAGCAAGGCTACACCTTC,CATSRDGTGKQGYTF
.,TRBJ1-4,TRBV27,.,14,TGTGCCAGCAGTAGGGGCGCAACTAATGAAAAACTGTTTTTT,CASSRGATNEKLFF
.,TRBJ1-6,TRBV2,.,14,TGTGCCAGCAAAGGGGGGGTAGTGAATTCACCCCTCCACTTT,CASKGGVVNSPLHF
TRBD2,TRBJ2-5,TRBV4-1,.,15,TGCGCCAGCAGTTGGGGCACAGCGGGGGTAGAGACCCAGTACTTC,CASSWGTAGVETQYF
TRBD2,TRBJ2-5,TRBV5-8,.,14,TGTGCCAGCAATAACGGACTAGCACAAGAGACCCAGTACTTC,CASNNGLAQETQYF
TRBD1,TRBJ1-2,TRBV18,few,15,TGTGCCAGCTCACTAAGACAGGGTTCGAACTATGGCTACACCTTC,CASSLRQGSNYGYTF
TRBD2,TRBJ2-2,TRBV10-2,.,15,TGCGCCAGCAGCGAGACTAGCGGGGGCCAACGGGAGCTGTTTTTT,CASSETSGGQRELFF
.,TRBJ1-5,TRBV5-4,.,16,TGTGCCAGCAGCTCTGGGGGGGAGTTAGCGGGGCAGCCCCAGCATTTT,CASSSGGELAGQPQHF
TRBD1,TRBJ2-1,TRBV27,.,14,TGTGCCAGCAGCCTGGGACAGCACTACAATGAGCAGTTCTTC,CASSLGQHYNEQFF
.,TRBJ1-2,TRBV30,.,12,TGTGCCTGGAGTGTACAGGGTTATGGCTACACCTTC,CAWSVQGYGYTF